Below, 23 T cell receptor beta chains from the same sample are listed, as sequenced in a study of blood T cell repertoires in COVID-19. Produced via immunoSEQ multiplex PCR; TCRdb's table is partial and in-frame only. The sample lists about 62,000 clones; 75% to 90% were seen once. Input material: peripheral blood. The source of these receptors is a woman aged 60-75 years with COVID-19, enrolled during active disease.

Written as DNA, the CDR3 is TGCGCCAGCAGCCAAGAGGGGGCCGGTAGCTCCTACAATGAGCAGTTCTTC. This encodes CASSQEGAGSSYNEQFF. The chain recombines TRBV4-1 with TRBJ2-1, with D perhaps TRBD1 (6 bases). Germline CDR1 and CDR2: MGHRA and YSYEKL. The germline V and J ends were trimmed by 0 bases and 0 bases, with 12 bases remaining between them. The CDR3 sequence is 17 residues long.

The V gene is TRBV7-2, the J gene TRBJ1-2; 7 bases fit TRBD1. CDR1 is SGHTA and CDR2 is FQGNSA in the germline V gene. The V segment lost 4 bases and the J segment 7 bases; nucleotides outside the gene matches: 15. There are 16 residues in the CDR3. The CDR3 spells CASSSAPTGIVLGYTF. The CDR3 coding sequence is TGTGCCAGCAGCTCAGCCCCGACAGGGATTGTTCTTGGCTACACCTTC. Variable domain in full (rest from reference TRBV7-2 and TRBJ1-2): GAGVSQSPSNKVTEKGKDVELRCDPISGHTALYWYRQSLGQGLEFLIYFQGNSAPDKSGLPSDRFSAERTGGSVSTLTIQRTQQEDSAVYLCASSSAPTGIVLGYTFGSGTRLTVV.

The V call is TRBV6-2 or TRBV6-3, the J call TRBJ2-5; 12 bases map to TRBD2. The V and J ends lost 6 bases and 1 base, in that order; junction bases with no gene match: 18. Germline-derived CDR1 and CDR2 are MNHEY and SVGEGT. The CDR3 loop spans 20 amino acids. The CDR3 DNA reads TGTGCCAGCAGCCCACCTTTCCCACAGGGGACTAGCGGGCGCCAAGAGACCCAGTACTTC. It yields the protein CASSPPFPQGTSGRQETQYF.

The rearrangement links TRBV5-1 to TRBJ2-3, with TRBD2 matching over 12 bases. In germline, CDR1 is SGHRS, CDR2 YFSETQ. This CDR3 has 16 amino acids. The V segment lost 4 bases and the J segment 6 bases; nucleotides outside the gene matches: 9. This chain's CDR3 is CASSTYGLAGRDTQYF. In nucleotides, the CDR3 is TGCGCCAGCAGCACTTATGGACTAGCGGGAAGGGATACGCAGTATTTT.

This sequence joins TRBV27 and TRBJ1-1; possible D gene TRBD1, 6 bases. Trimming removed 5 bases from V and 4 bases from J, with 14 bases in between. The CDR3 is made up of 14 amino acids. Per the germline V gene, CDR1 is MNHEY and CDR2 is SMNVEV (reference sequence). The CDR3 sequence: CASSPTGIRTEAFF. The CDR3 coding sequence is TGTGCCAGCAGTCCCACAGGGATCCGCACTGAAGCTTTCTTT.

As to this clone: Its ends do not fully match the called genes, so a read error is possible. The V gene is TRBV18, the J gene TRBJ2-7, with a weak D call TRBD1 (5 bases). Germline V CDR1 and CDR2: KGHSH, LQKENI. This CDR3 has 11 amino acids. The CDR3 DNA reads TGTGCCAGCTCACCTCGTAGGACACTAAACTTC. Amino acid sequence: CASSPRRTLNF. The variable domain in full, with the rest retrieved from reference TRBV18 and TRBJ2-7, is NAGVMQNPRHLVRRRGQEARLRCSPMKGHSHVYWYRQLPEEGLKFMVYLQKENIIDESGMPKERFSAEFPKEGPSILRIQQVVRGDSAAYFCASSPRRTLNFGPGTRLTVT.

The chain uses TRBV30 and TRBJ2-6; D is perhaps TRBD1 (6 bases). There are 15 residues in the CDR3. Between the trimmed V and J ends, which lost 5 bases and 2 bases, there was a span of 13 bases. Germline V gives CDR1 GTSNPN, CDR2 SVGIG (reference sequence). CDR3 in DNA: TGTGCCTGGTCCGTTCACAGGGCTGGGGCCAACGTCCTGACTTTC. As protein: CAWSVHRAGANVLTF.

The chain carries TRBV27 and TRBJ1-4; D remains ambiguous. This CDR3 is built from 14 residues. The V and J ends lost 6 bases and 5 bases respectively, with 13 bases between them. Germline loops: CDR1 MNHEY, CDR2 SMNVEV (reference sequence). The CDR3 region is CASSRRQTNEKLFF. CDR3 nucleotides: TGTGCCAGCAGCAGGAGGCAGACAAATGAAAAACTGTTTTTT.

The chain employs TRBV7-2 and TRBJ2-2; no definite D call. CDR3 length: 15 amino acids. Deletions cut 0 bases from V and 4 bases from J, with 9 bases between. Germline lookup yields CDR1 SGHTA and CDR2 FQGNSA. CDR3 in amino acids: CASSLAASLTGELFF. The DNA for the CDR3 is TGTGCCAGCAGCTTAGCTGCGAGCCTCACCGGGGAGCTGTTTTTT. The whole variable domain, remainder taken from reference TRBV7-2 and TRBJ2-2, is GAGVSQSPSNKVTEKGKDVELRCDPISGHTALYWYRQSLGQGLEFLIYFQGNSAPDKSGLPSDRFSAERTGGSVSTLTIQRTQQEDSAVYLCASSLAASLTGELFFGEGSRLTVL.

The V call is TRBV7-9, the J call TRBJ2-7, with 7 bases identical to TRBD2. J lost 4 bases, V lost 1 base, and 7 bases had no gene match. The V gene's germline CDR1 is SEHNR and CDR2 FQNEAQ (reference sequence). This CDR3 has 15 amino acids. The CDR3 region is CASSLGGGSRYEQYF. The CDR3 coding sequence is TGTGCCAGCAGCTTAGGCGGCGGGAGTCGGTACGAGCAGTACTTC.

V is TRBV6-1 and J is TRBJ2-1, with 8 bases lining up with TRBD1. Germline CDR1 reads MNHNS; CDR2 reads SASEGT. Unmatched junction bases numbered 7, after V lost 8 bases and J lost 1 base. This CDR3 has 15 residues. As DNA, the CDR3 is TGTGCCAGCGATTACCAGGGGGCGTCCTACAATGAGCAGTTCTTC. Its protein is CASDYQGASYNEQFF.

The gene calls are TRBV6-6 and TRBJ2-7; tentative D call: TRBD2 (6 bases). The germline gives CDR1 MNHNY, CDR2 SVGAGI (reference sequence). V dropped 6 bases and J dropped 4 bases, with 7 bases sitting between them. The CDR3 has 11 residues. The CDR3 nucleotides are TGTGCCAGCAGGGAGGGGTACGAGCAGTACTTC. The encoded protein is CASREGYEQYF.

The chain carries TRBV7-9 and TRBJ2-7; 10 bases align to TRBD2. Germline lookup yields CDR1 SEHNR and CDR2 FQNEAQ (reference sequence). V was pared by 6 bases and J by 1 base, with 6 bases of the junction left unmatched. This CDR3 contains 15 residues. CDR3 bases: TGTGCCAGCAGTTTGACTAGCGGGCTTTCCTACGAGCAGTACTTC. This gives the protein CASSLTSGLSYEQYF.

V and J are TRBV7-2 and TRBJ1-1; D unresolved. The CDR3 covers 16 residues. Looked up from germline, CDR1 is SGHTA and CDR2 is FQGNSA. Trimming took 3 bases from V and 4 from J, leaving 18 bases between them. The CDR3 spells CASSFFTPRASTEAFF. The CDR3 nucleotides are TGTGCCAGCAGCTTTTTCACCCCCAGAGCGTCCACTGAAGCTTTCTTT.

This chain's CDR3 is CASSQDPPIHLQPQHF. CDR3 coding DNA: TGCGCCAGCAGCCAAGATCCTCCTATTCATCTTCAGCCCCAGCATTTT. This chain links TRBV4-1 with TRBJ1-5; no definite D call. Trimming took off 0 bases at V and 6 bases at J, with 15 bases between the two ends. Looked up from germline, CDR1 is MGHRA and CDR2 is YSYEKL. The CDR3 is 16 amino acids.

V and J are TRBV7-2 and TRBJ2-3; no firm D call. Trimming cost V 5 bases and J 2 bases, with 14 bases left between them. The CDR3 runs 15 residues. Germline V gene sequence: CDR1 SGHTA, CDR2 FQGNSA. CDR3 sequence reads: CASSNLILTTDTQYF. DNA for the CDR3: TGTGCCAGCAGCAACTTAATTCTTACCACAGATACGCAGTATTTT.

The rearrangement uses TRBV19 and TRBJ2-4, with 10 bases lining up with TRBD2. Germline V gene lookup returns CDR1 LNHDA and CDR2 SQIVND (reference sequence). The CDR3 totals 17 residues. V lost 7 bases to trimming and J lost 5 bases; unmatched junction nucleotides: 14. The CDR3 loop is CASTTGAGGLLENIQYF. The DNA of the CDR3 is TGTGCCAGTACCACCGGAGCGGGAGGGCTCCTCGAAAACATTCAGTACTTC.

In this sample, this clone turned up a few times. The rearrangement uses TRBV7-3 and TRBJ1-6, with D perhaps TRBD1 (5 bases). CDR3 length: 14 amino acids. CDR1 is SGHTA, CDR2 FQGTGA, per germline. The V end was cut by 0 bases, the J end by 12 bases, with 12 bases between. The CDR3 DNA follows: TGTGCCAGCAGCTTAACCCAGGGAATCGGACCCCTCCACTTT. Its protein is CASSLTQGIGPLHF.

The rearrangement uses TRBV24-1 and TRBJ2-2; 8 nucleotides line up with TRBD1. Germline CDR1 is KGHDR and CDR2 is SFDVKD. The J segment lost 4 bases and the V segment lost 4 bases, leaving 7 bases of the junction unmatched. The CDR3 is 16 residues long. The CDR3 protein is CATSDRDRISTGELFF. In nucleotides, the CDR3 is TGTGCCACCAGTGACCGGGACAGGATAAGCACCGGGGAGCTGTTTTTT.

The CDR3 nucleotides are TGTGCCAGCAGTGAACGAGGGGGCTTTTCACCCCTCCACTTT. As protein: CASSERGGFSPLHF. This chain uses TRBV6-1 with TRBJ1-6, with 7 bases fitting TRBD1. V shed 2 bases and J 9 bases; nucleotides not matched to a gene: 4. The CDR3 is made up of 14 amino acids. Germline V gives CDR1 MNHNS, CDR2 SASEGT.

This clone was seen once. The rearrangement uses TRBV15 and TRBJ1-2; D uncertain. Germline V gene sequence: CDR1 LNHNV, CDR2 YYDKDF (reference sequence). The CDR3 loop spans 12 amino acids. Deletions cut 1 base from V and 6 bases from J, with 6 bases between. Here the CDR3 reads CATSRGGHGYTF. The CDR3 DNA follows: TGTGCCACCAGCAGAGGCGGCCATGGCTACACCTTC.

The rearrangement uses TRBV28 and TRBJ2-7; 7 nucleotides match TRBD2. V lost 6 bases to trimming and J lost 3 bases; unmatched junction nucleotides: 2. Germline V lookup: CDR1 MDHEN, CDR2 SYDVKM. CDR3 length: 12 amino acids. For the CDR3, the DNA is TGTGCCAGCAGGGCGGGAGACTACGAGCAGTACTTC. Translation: CASRAGDYEQYF.

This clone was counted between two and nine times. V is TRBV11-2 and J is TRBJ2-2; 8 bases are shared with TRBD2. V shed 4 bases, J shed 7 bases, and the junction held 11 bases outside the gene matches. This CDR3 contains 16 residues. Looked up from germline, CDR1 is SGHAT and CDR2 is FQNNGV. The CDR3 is CASSSLAGPHVGELFF. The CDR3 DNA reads TGTGCCAGCAGCTCGTTAGCGGGACCCCACGTCGGGGAGCTGTTTTTT.